The 30 T cell receptor beta chains listed next were all sequenced from one sample in a study of shared clonotypes between healthy human individuals. Clones were sequenced by immunoSEQ multiplex PCR, and TCRdb holds only the in-frame ones, with some missing. Among about 600,000 clones listed, around 97% were seen once. Sequencing was done on a sample of naive CD4+ T cells sorted from blood. Noted subset: CD45RA+ positively selected. Every receptor here comes from a woman aged 25 to 39 in good health.

This rearrangement joins TRBV28 to TRBJ2-1, with 10 positions matching TRBD2. Germline-derived CDR1 and CDR2 are MDHEN and SYDVKM. The length of the CDR3 is 15 residues. Trimming removed 7 bases from V and 10 bases from J; junction bases left unmatched: 13. DNA of the CDR3: TGTGCCAGCACAACAACTAGCGGGGCTTTAGGGGAGCAGTTCTTC. The encoded protein is CASTTTSGALGEQFF.

This chain links TRBV6-6 with TRBJ1-1; D gene unclear. Germline lookup yields CDR1 MNHNY and CDR2 SVGAGI (reference sequence). The CDR3 has 12 amino acids. V lost 0 bases, J lost 12 bases, and 11 bases lay in between. CDR3 loop: CASSYSEGTTFF. The CDR3 DNA is TGTGCCAGCAGTTACTCAGAGGGTACGACTTTCTTT.

The rearrangement joins TRBV7-7 to TRBJ2-5, with D possibly TRBD1 on 5 matching bases. The CDR3 covers 13 residues. Trimming shortened V by 4 bases and J by 6 bases, and 12 bases separated the two germline ends. From germline, CDR1 is SSHAT and CDR2 FNYEAQ (reference sequence). CDR3 region: CASSSLGVKTQYF. The CDR3 nucleotides read TGTGCCAGCAGCTCCTTAGGGGTAAAGACCCAGTACTTC.

The chain combines TRBV5-1 with TRBJ2-7, with TRBD1 identical over 7 bases. Trimming took 3 bases from V and 6 from J; bases not matched to a gene: 12. The CDR3 spans 15 residues. CDR1 is SGHRS, CDR2 YFSETQ, per germline. CDR3 region: CASSSHEGARLEQYF. CDR3 coding DNA: TGCGCCAGCAGCTCCCACGAGGGGGCGAGGCTCGAGCAGTACTTC. Full variable domain (missing parts from reference TRBV5-1 and TRBJ2-7): KAGVTQTPRYLIKTRGQQVTLSCSPISGHRSVSWYQQTPGQGLQFLFEYFSETQRNKGNFPGRFSGRQFSNSRSEMNVSTLELGDSALYLCASSSHEGARLEQYFGPGTRLTVT.

Worth noting for this clone: A junction boundary mismatches the germline segment, possibly from a read error. The chain carries TRBV11-3 and TRBJ2-7, with a tentative D call TRBD1 (5 bases). Germline CDR1 reads SGHNT; CDR2 reads YENEEA. This CDR3 comprises 12 residues. CDR3 sequence reads: CASSLDSNEQYF. CDR3 sequence (DNA): TGTGCCAGCAGCCTAGACAGTAACGAGCAGTACTTC.

The chain carries TRBV30 and TRBJ2-7; 10 nucleotides agree with TRBD1. Germline V gene lookup returns CDR1 GTSNPN and CDR2 SVGIG (reference sequence). Trimming removed 5 bases from V and 5 bases from J; junction bases left unmatched: 9. The CDR3 runs to 14 residues. CDR3 in DNA: TGTGCCTGGGCCGGGACAGGGGTATCCCACGAGCAGTACTTC. Residues: CAWAGTGVSHEQYF.

This chain links TRBV19 with TRBJ2-7; 9 nucleotides align to TRBD1. This CDR3 region has 16 residues. Unmatched junction bases numbered 10, after V lost 1 base and J lost 6 bases. Germline V gene data show CDR1 as LNHDA and CDR2 as SQIVND (reference sequence). For the CDR3, the DNA is TGTGCCAGTAGTATAGCGGGACAGGGAAATAGGCTCGAGCAGTACTTC. This encodes CASSIAGQGNRLEQYF.

The chain carries TRBV7-9 and TRBJ2-2, with 9 bases fitting TRBD1. Germline V gene data show CDR1 as SEHNR and CDR2 as FQNEAQ (reference sequence). This CDR3 has 16 residues. V gave up 5 bases and J gave up 5 bases; unmatched junction bases: 9. The CDR3, as DNA: TGTGCCAGCAGCCCCGGACAGGGGAGAGAGACCGGGGAGCTGTTTTTT. Its translation: CASSPGQGRETGELFF.

This chain links TRBV2 with TRBJ2-7; 7 bases map to TRBD2. The CDR3 sequence is 14 residues long. The germline V gene has CDR1 SNHLY and CDR2 FYNNEI. The V and J ends lost 7 bases and 3 bases, in that order; junction bases with no gene match: 9. CDR3 DNA: TGTGCCAGCAATGCACTAGCGTCAGGCTACGAGCAGTACTTC. This sequence encodes CASNALASGYEQYF.

The genes are TRBV29-1 and TRBJ2-7; D uncertain. This CDR3 region has 12 residues. Trimming removed 0 bases at V and 3 bases at J, with 6 bases between. In germline, CDR1 is SQVTM, CDR2 ANQGSEA. The DNA of the CDR3 is TGCAGCGTTGAAGAAAACAGCTACGAGCAGTACTTC. Its protein is CSVEENSYEQYF.

The chain combines TRBV14 with TRBJ2-2; a possible D gene is TRBD2 (6 bases). Per the germline V gene, CDR1 is SGHDN and CDR2 is FVKESK. V was trimmed by 2 bases and J by 6 bases, leaving 16 bases between them. This CDR3 spans 16 amino acids. In nucleotides, the CDR3 is TGTGCCAGCAGCCAATTCGTGGGAGGAGGTCCCGGGGAGCTGTTTTTT. This codes for CASSQFVGGGPGELFF.

The chain links TRBV7-9 to TRBJ2-7; 7 bases map to TRBD1. V gave up 2 bases and J gave up 0 bases; unmatched junction bases: 4. This CDR3 comprises 15 residues. The V gene's germline CDR1 is SEHNR and CDR2 FQNEAQ (reference sequence). The CDR3 nucleotides are TGTGCCAGCAGCTTAAGACAGGGAAGCTCCTACGAGCAGTACTTC. Translated, it gives CASSLRQGSSYEQYF.

This chain uses TRBV15 with TRBJ2-5, with 9 bases that match TRBD1. Germline CDR1 reads LNHNV; CDR2 reads YYDKDF (reference sequence). With V trimmed by 4 bases and J by 2 bases, 5 bases remained unmatched. The CDR3 totals 15 residues. The CDR3 coding sequence is TGTGCCACCAGCAACTGGACAGGGGAACAAGAGACCCAGTACTTC. This translates into CATSNWTGEQETQYF.

This sequence joins TRBV9 and TRBJ2-7; D uncertain. This CDR3 has 15 residues. V was shortened by 0 bases and J by 1 base, with 11 bases between the two germline ends. Germline lookup yields CDR1 SGDLS and CDR2 YYNGEE. The CDR3 sequence: CASSVEPGVSYEQYF. In nucleotides, the CDR3 is TGTGCCAGCAGCGTAGAGCCAGGAGTTTCCTACGAGCAGTACTTC. Full variable domain (outside the CDR3, taken from reference TRBV9 and TRBJ2-7): DSGVTQTPKHLITATGQRVTLRCSPRSGDLSVYWYQQSLDQGLQFLIQYYNGEERAKGNILERFSAQQFPDLHSELNLSSLELGDSALYFCASSVEPGVSYEQYFGPGTRLTVT.

This clone was seen only once. The chain recombines TRBV4-1 with TRBJ2-3; perhaps TRBD2 as D (7 bases). There are 18 residues in the CDR3. The germline V gene encodes CDR1 MGHRA and CDR2 YSYEKL. Trimming left V 0 bases short and J 2 bases short, with 18 bases between. The CDR3 DNA sequence: TGCGCCAGCAGCCAAGAAGGGGCGGGGGCGCGTTACACAGATACGCAGTATTTT. Its protein product is CASSQEGAGARYTDTQYF.

The chain is built from TRBV5-6 and TRBJ1-4; TRBD1 might be the D (5 bases). The CDR3 spans 15 residues. Trimming shortened V by 4 bases and J by 0 bases, and 10 bases separated the two germline ends. Germline V gene lookup returns CDR1 SGHDT and CDR2 YYEEEE. CDR3 sequence (DNA): TGTGCCAGCAGCGACAGAGGTGCAACTAATGAAAAACTGTTTTTT. Its translation is CASSDRGATNEKLFF.

The chain employs TRBV30 and TRBJ1-5, with D unclear. The CDR3 extends over 19 amino acids. V was clipped by 1 base and J by 5 bases, with 27 bases between them. CDR1 and CDR2 from the germline V gene are GTSNPN and SVGIG (reference sequence). CDR3 sequence reads: CAWSDSRVFRTGRYQPQHF. The CDR3 nucleotides are TGTGCCTGGAGTGACAGTCGGGTATTTAGGACCGGTCGGTATCAGCCCCAGCATTTT.

V is TRBV5-1 and J is TRBJ2-5; perhaps D is TRBD1 or TRBD2 (5 bases each). V gave up 1 base and J gave up 5 bases, with 15 bases separating them. The CDR3 is made up of 15 amino acids. CDR1 is SGHRS, CDR2 YFSETQ, per germline. The CDR3 is CASSLLGATGETQYF. For the CDR3, the DNA is TGCGCCAGCAGCTTGCTCGGGGCCACCGGGGAGACCCAGTACTTC.

The chain uses TRBV28 and TRBJ1-1, with D possibly matching TRBD1 (6 bases). The V gene's germline CDR1 is MDHEN and CDR2 SYDVKM. This CDR3 region has 15 residues. V was shortened by 6 bases and J by 0 bases, with 14 bases between the two germline ends. CDR3 sequence: CASSRRDTMNTEAFF. In DNA form, the CDR3 reads TGTGCCAGCAGCAGGAGGGACACCATGAACACTGAAGCTTTCTTT.

The chain joins TRBV2 to TRBJ2-5; TRBD2 matches 15 bases. Trimming cost V 5 bases and J 4 bases; bases outside gene matches: 2. The CDR3 has 15 amino acids. Per the germline V gene, CDR1 is SNHLY and CDR2 is FYNNEI. CDR3: CASSLGLAGGETQYF. CDR3 nucleotide sequence: TGTGCCAGCAGTCTGGGACTAGCGGGAGGAGAGACCCAGTACTTC. Supplemented by reference TRBV2 and TRBJ2-5, the full variable domain reads EPEVTQTPSHQVTQMGQEVILRCVPISNHLYFYWYRQILGQKVEFLVSFYNNEISEKSEIFDDQFSVERPDGSNFTLKIRSTKLEDSAMYFCASSLGLAGGETQYFGPGTRLLVL.

The chain is built from TRBV5-1 and TRBJ2-5; D is perhaps TRBD1 (5 bases). The end of the DNA is better explained by TRBJ2-7, so the J call may be wrong. From germline, CDR1 is SGHRS and CDR2 YFSETQ. The CDR3 loop spans 14 amino acids. The CDR3 reads CASSLGQGLGEQYF. CDR3 sequence (DNA): TGCGCCAGCAGCTTGGGTCAGGGTCTTGGCGAGCAGTACTTC.

In its sample, this clone was seen once. The chain is built from TRBV6-6 and TRBJ2-2; D call uncertain. Trimming stripped 6 bases from V and 1 base from J, with 12 bases between. The CDR3 totals 15 residues. Germline CDR1 MNHNY, CDR2 SVGAGI (reference sequence). Here the CDR3 DNA reads TGTGCCAGCAGGCGCGACGCGAAGAACACCGGGGAGCTGTTTTTT. Translated, it gives CASRRDAKNTGELFF.

The chain couples TRBV2 to TRBJ2-7, with 9 bases identical to TRBD1. V was pared by 6 bases and J by 3 bases, with 3 bases of the junction left unmatched. The CDR3 consists of 13 residues. From germline, CDR1 is SNHLY and CDR2 FYNNEI. CDR3 nucleotide sequence: TGTGCCAGCAGGGACAGGGGAAGCTACGAGCAGTACTTC. This gives the protein CASRDRGSYEQYF.

V and J are TRBV28 and TRBJ1-4; D unclear. Germline CDR1 and CDR2: MDHEN and SYDVKM. V lost 8 bases to trimming and J lost 7 bases, with 14 bases between them. CDR3 length: 13 amino acids. CDR3 DNA: TGTGCCAGCTGTCGAGGGTCGGGTGAAAAACTGTTTTTT. It is translated as CASCRGSGEKLFF.

This chain links TRBV19 with TRBJ2-7; TRBD2 agrees at 7 bases. There are 13 residues in the CDR3. Unmatched junction bases numbered 8, after V lost 10 bases and J lost 2 bases. Germline CDR1 LNHDA, CDR2 SQIVND (reference sequence). CDR3: CATRKAGAYEQYF. The DNA for the CDR3 is TGTGCCACTAGAAAGGCGGGGGCCTACGAGCAGTACTTC.

For the CDR3, the DNA is TGTGCCAGCAAGCCGCAGGGTTACGGCTACACCTTC. Translated: CASKPQGYGYTF. The chain joins TRBV28 to TRBJ1-2; D possibly corresponds to TRBD1 (5 bases). CDR3 length equals 12 residues. V was cut by 7 bases and J by 8 bases, with 14 bases left in between. In germline, CDR1 is MDHEN, CDR2 SYDVKM.

V usage is TRBV10-3 and J usage is TRBJ2-5; the D gene is possibly TRBD1 (5 bases). The J call may be faulty, since TRBJ2-7 better matches the DNA end. Germline lookup yields CDR1 ENHRY and CDR2 SYGVKD. The CDR3 is made up of 12 amino acids. CDR3 amino acids: CATLAGNYEQYF. CDR3 in DNA: TGTGCCACCCTGGCAGGGAACTACGAGCAGTACTTC.

This chain connects TRBV5-1 to TRBJ2-5; D uncertain. V shed 0 bases and J shed 5 bases, with 11 bases lying between them. The germline CDR1 and CDR2 sequences are SGHRS and YFSETQ. The CDR3 runs 14 residues. The chain's CDR3 is CASSLGVEPETQYF. The CDR3 region has the DNA TGCGCCAGCAGCTTGGGGGTGGAGCCCGAGACCCAGTACTTC.

The chain uses TRBV2 and TRBJ2-1; D assignment may be TRBD1 or TRBD2 (6 bases each). The CDR3 loop spans 15 amino acids. Looked up from germline, CDR1 is SNHLY and CDR2 is FYNNEI. Trimming took 7 bases from V and 1 from J, leaving 14 bases between them. In DNA form, the CDR3 reads TGTGCCAGCATGGGGGGCGCGGATTCCTACAATGAGCAGTTCTTC. It encodes CASMGGADSYNEQFF.

The rearrangement joins TRBV10-1 to TRBJ2-5; 7 positions match TRBD2. The J call is in doubt because the DNA end fits TRBJ2-7 better. The CDR3 has 15 amino acids. The germline gives CDR1 WNHNN, CDR2 SYGVQD (reference sequence). The CDR3 region has the DNA TGCGCCAGCAGTGATAGAGCGGGGCTTGCCTACGAGCAGTACTTC. As protein: CASSDRAGLAYEQYF.